A selection of T cell receptor beta chains follows, all from one sample in a study of early T cells in non-severe SARS-CoV-2 infection. TCRdb re-called the 5' RACE reads with MiXCR, one entry per CDR3 protein. The data show around 56,000 distinct CDR3 sequences, about 7.7% seen once. Sequenced material: whole blood, taken at baseline. The receptors originated from an adult who was a healthcare worker with PCR-confirmed SARS-CoV-2 infection or an uninfected control (not recorded which). Both conserved end residues are part of each CDR3. A D gene is named only where the DNA matches it firmly. Size values are once, few and many counts, or a class for expanded clones, and some rows have none.

clone size,V gene,D gene,J gene,CDR3 protein,CDR3 DNA
few,TRBV6-1,-,TRBJ2-6,CASSPEYSGANVLTF,TGTGCCAGCAGTCCAGAATACTCTGGGGCCAACGTCCTGACTTTC
-,TRBV6-5,-,TRBJ2-7,CASSYGRSEQYF,TGTGCCAGCAGTTACGGGAGGAGCGAGCAGTACTTC
-,TRBV12-3/TRBV12-4,-,TRBJ2-3,CASRKQAGTDTQYF,TGTGCCAGCAGGAAGCAAGCAGGGACAGATACGCAGTATTTT
-,TRBV20-1,TRBD1,TRBJ1-2,CSARTSGGGNGYTF,TGCAGTGCTAGAACATCAGGGGGCGGGAATGGCTACACCTTC
few,TRBV27,-,TRBJ2-1,CASSLIANLNHEQFF,TGTGCCAGCAGTTTAATAGCGAATTTAAACCATGAGCAGTTCTTC
many,TRBV30,-,TRBJ1-1,CAWSDGSTGTGTEAFF,TGTGCCTGGAGTGACGGGTCGACTGGGACGGGCACTGAAGCTTTCTTT
many,TRBV11-2,-,TRBJ1-4,CASSLSTGNEKLFF,TGTGCCAGCAGCTTAAGTACTGGGAATGAAAAACTGTTTTTT
few,TRBV15,-,TRBJ2-1,CATSRDRHNEQFF,TGTGCCACCAGCAGAGACAGGCACAATGAGCAGTTCTTC
many,TRBV7-2,TRBD2,TRBJ2-3,CASSLVLAGGGTQYF,TGTGCCAGCAGCTTAGTGTTAGCGGGAGGTGGTACGCAGTATTTT
few,TRBV7-8,-,TRBJ2-5,CASSFPGSWETQYF,TGTGCCAGCAGCTTCCCGGGGAGCTGGGAGACCCAGTACTTC
many,TRBV12-5,TRBD1,TRBJ2-1,CASGKGQGAGEQFF,TGTGCTAGTGGTAAAGGACAGGGGGCGGGTGAGCAGTTCTTC
few,TRBV11-3,-,TRBJ1-2,CASSPHQRDFGYGYTF,TGTGCCAGCAGCCCCCACCAACGGGACTTTGGCTATGGCTACACCTTC
few,TRBV5-1,TRBD2,TRBJ2-1,CASTSSTAGHNEQFF,TGCGCCAGCACCTCTTCGACAGCGGGACACAATGAGCAGTTCTTC
many,TRBV4-3,TRBD2,TRBJ2-1,CASSQDLRGREYNEQFF,TGCGCCAGCAGCCAAGATCTTCGGGGGAGGGAGTACAATGAGCAGTTCTTC
-,TRBV4-2,-,TRBJ1-5,CASSQDENLGQPQHF,TGTGCCAGCAGCCAAGATGAAAATTTAGGGCAGCCCCAGCATTTT
-,TRBV12-3/TRBV12-4,TRBD1,TRBJ2-5,CASSRDPGGRETQYF,TGTGCCAGCAGCCGCGACCCAGGGGGAAGGGAGACCCAGTACTTC
-,TRBV12-3/TRBV12-4,-,TRBJ2-2,CASSSYTGELFF,TGTGCCAGCAGTTCCTACACCGGGGAGCTGTTTTTT
many,TRBV29-1,-,TRBJ1-1,CSVEAQLNTEAFF,TGCAGCGTTGAAGCACAGCTGAACACTGAAGCTTTCTTT
-,TRBV12-3/TRBV12-4,-,TRBJ2-4,CASSPTFGIRAKNIQYF,TGTGCCAGCAGTCCCACCTTCGGGATCCGAGCCAAAAACATTCAGTACTTC
many,TRBV6-4,-,TRBJ2-1,CASSKGEGGGEQFF,TGTGCCAGCAGTAAAGGTGAGGGTGGCGGTGAGCAGTTCTTC
few,TRBV3-1,-,TRBJ2-1,CASSQGGFNGNEQFF,TGTGCCAGCAGCCAGGGCGGGTTTAACGGGAATGAGCAGTTCTTC
many,TRBV7-9,TRBD2,TRBJ2-5,CASSPRSGRIQETQYF,TGTGCCAGCAGCCCCCGGAGCGGGAGAATCCAAGAGACCCAGTACTTC
many,TRBV7-2,TRBD2,TRBJ2-7,CASSLAKTSGSYEQYF,TGTGCCAGCAGCTTAGCGAAGACTAGCGGGAGCTACGAGCAGTACTTC
few,TRBV28,-,TRBJ2-2,CASSLGDFYTGELFF,TGTGCCAGCAGTTTGGGGGACTTCTACACCGGGGAGCTGTTTTTT
many,TRBV18,TRBD1,TRBJ2-1,CASSPGSDRYNEQFF,TGTGCCAGCTCACCAGGTTCGGACAGGTACAATGAGCAGTTCTTC
few,TRBV2,TRBD2,TRBJ2-4,CASSENSGGEGIQYF,TGTGCCAGCAGTGAAAATTCGGGAGGGGAGGGCATTCAGTACTTC
many,TRBV11-2,-,TRBJ2-1,CASNEMWGLGEQFF,TGTGCCAGCAACGAAATGTGGGGGCTGGGGGAGCAGTTCTTC
many,TRBV10-3,TRBD1,TRBJ1-1,CAISEGQGWGTEAFF,TGTGCCATCAGTGAGGGACAGGGATGGGGCACTGAAGCTTTCTTT
many,TRBV5-4,TRBD2,TRBJ2-3,CASSPERGAGYF,TGTGCCAGCAGCCCAGAGCGGGGCGCCGGGTATTTT
-,TRBV9,-,TRBJ2-1,CASSALQGIEQFF,TGTGCCAGCAGCGCGCTTCAGGGGATTGAGCAGTTCTTC
-,TRBV20-1,TRBD1,TRBJ2-3,CSAGTGGANTQYF,TGCAGTGCCGGGACAGGGGGCGCAAATACGCAGTATTTT
-,TRBV11-2,TRBD2,TRBJ2-1,CASSLVGLAEYNEQFF,TGTGCCAGCAGCTTAGTTGGACTAGCGGAGTACAATGAGCAGTTCTTC
once,TRBV20-1,TRBD2,TRBJ2-7,CSAPLRGGYEQYF,TGCAGTGCCCCTCTGCGGGGAGGGTACGAGCAGTACTTC
few,TRBV29-1,-,TRBJ1-3,CSVAGLESGNTIYF,TGCAGCGTTGCGGGGCTAGAATCTGGAAACACCATATATTTT
few,TRBV24-1,-,TRBJ2-2,CATSEPTGTTTGELFF,TGTGCCACCAGTGAACCTACCGGGACAACCACCGGGGAGCTGTTTTTT
few,TRBV15,-,TRBJ1-5,CATSRAGQPQHF,TGTGCCACCAGCAGAGCGGGGCAGCCCCAGCATTTT
-,TRBV2,-,TRBJ2-5,CASSDRRIGTQYF,TGTGCCAGCAGTGATCGGCGGATTGGGACCCAGTACTTC